The TCR beta chain under discussion was sequenced for a study of blood T cell repertoires in COVID-19. Study-level information: COVID-19 samples collected from the United States, Italy and Spain covered acute and convalescent phases.

As handled by the study authors: From reference gene primer amplification, estimates of nucleated cell counts were derived. The method was immunoSEQ multiplex PCR; TCRdb's version includes in-frame clones alone and lacks a portion of them. V and J calls and clone size are copied from that table; D and trimming were computed from the DNA. The sample holds 95,000 to 130,000 clones; roughly nine tenths are singletons and the top ten take under 2%. The V and J ends lost 1 base and 9 bases respectively, with 7 bases between them. Germline V gives CDR1 MNHEY, CDR2 SVGEGT. The CDR3 contains 12 residues. The TCR comes from a human donor with active COVID-19. The donor label of this sample is uncertain. The sequencing input was peripheral blood. The chain uses TRBV6-2 or TRBV6-3 and TRBJ1-5; D call uncertain. The CDR3 sequence is CASSYYSGPQHF. CDR3 in DNA: TGTGCCAGCAGTTACTATTCGGGGCCCCAGCATTTT.